Below are 26 T cell receptor beta chains sequenced from a single sample in a study of OX40 agonist ivuxolimab in advanced cancers. Sequencing used immunoSEQ multiplex PCR; TCRdb keeps in-frame clones, though not all of them. The table includes about 46,000 clones, over 70% detected once. The sample in question was CD4+ or CD8+ T cells sorted from blood, obtained in a trial of the OX40 agonist ivuxolimab. These receptors were collected from an adult with an advanced solid tumor such as melanoma, head and neck, liver or kidney cancer.

The V and J genes are TRBV18 and TRBJ2-5; tentative D call: TRBD2 (5 bases). Trimming removed 5 bases at V and 5 bases at J, with 12 bases between. The CDR3 covers 13 residues. Germline V gene sequence: CDR1 KGHSH, CDR2 LQKENI. The CDR3 region has the DNA TGTGCCAGCTCATGGCAGTCGGGGGAGACCCAGTACTTC. Translating it yields CASSWQSGETQYF.

This clone was recorded a few times. This chain links TRBV5-1 with TRBJ2-2, with 12 bases identical to TRBD2. This CDR3 has 17 residues. The ends lost 4 bases at V and 6 bases at J; junction bases unmatched: 10. Germline lookup yields CDR1 SGHRS and CDR2 YFSETQ. CDR3 coding DNA: TGCGCCAGCAGCCCCCAGGCTAGCGGGAGGGCGGCCGGGGAGCTGTTTTTT. Its protein is CASSPQASGRAAGELFF.

The chain is built from TRBV9 and TRBJ2-1, with 7 bases lining up with TRBD1. The germline CDR1 and CDR2 sequences are SGDLS and YYNGEE. This CDR3 comprises 16 residues. The V segment lost 0 bases and the J segment 0 bases; nucleotides outside the gene matches: 3. The CDR3 nucleotides are TGTGCCAGCAGCGTAGGATACAGGGGCTCCTACAATGAGCAGTTCTTC. It translates to CASSVGYRGSYNEQFF.

The V gene is TRBV11-2, the J gene TRBJ2-4; TRBD2 agrees at 8 bases. Germline V gene lookup returns CDR1 SGHAT and CDR2 FQNNGV. The CDR3 consists of 17 residues. J lost 3 bases, V lost 5 bases, and 12 bases had no gene match. In DNA, the CDR3 is TGTGCCAGCAGCCGTTCTAGCGGGTTCGGGGACAAAAACATTCAGTACTTC. Its protein product is CASSRSSGFGDKNIQYF.

V and J are TRBV12-1 and TRBJ2-7. TRBV12-1 corresponds to a pseudogene. This CDR3 spans 17 amino acids. CDR3 coding DNA: TGTGCCAGCAGCTCAAATTCTGGGGGGCCTAGTTCCTACGAGCAGTACTTC. It yields the protein CASSSNSGGPSSYEQYF.

The gene calls are TRBV7-2 and TRBJ2-1, with 7 bases lining up with TRBD2. CDR1 SGHTA and CDR2 FQGNSA come from the germline V gene. V was pared by 5 bases and J by 7 bases, with 8 bases of the junction left unmatched. The CDR3 consists of 14 residues. Written as DNA, the CDR3 is TGTGCCAGCAGCGCCCCGGGAGGCGTAAATGAGCAGTTCTTC. Translating it yields CASSAPGGVNEQFF.

The chain is built from TRBV19 and TRBJ1-2; 9 nucleotides align to TRBD1. The CDR3 extends over 13 amino acids. The V and J ends lost 10 bases and 4 bases, in that order; junction bases with no gene match: 7. Germline CDR1 and CDR2: LNHDA and SQIVND (reference sequence). CDR3 residues: CATHRGLPYGYTF. Written as DNA, the CDR3 is TGTGCCACCCACAGGGGGCTCCCCTATGGCTACACCTTC.

The chain carries TRBV18 and TRBJ2-2; 7 nucleotides align to TRBD1. The CDR3 is made up of 15 amino acids. Germline assignment: CDR1 KGHSH and CDR2 LQKENI. V gave up 6 bases and J gave up 6 bases; unmatched junction bases: 10. In DNA, the CDR3 is TGTGCCAGCTCGCGTGGGGACAGAAGTCCCGGGGAGCTGTTTTTT. It codes for CASSRGDRSPGELFF.

This rearrangement joins TRBV5-1 to TRBJ2-7; D not resolved. The CDR3 totals 14 residues. Trimming took off 4 bases at V and 6 bases at J, with 17 bases between the two ends. Germline CDR1 is SGHRS and CDR2 is YFSETQ. CDR3 in amino acids: CASSPTTTKTEQYF. CDR3 in DNA: TGCGCCAGCAGCCCAACTACTACTAAGACCGAGCAGTACTTC. Filled out from reference TRBV5-1 and TRBJ2-7, the complete variable domain reads KAGVTQTPRYLIKTRGQQVTLSCSPISGHRSVSWYQQTPGQGLQFLFEYFSETQRNKGNFPGRFSGRQFSNSRSEMNVSTLELGDSALYLCASSPTTTKTEQYFGPGTRLTVT.

This clone was counted once. The genes are TRBV6-5 and TRBJ2-7; TRBD2 matches at 10 bases. The CDR3 sequence is 15 residues long. The V and J ends lost 2 bases and 2 bases, in that order; junction bases with no gene match: 3. Germline V gene sequence: CDR1 MNHEY, CDR2 SVGAGI. The CDR3 region has the DNA TGTGCCAGCAGTTACACAGCGGGAGGGCCCTACGAGCAGTACTTC. Translated, it gives CASSYTAGGPYEQYF.

V gene TRBV6-6 combines with J gene TRBJ2-3, with D hard to call. From germline, CDR1 is MNHNY and CDR2 SVGAGI (reference sequence). The V end was cut by 6 bases, the J end by 1 base, with 17 bases between. The CDR3 runs to 16 residues. CDR3 protein: CASSYTGLVGTDTQYF. In nucleotides, the CDR3 is TGTGCCAGCAGCTACACCGGGCTCGTGGGCACAGATACGCAGTATTTT.

This clone was counted between two and nine times. The chain joins TRBV4-1 to TRBJ2-1; 10 bases agree with TRBD2. V lost 1 base and J lost 2; bases outside the gene matches: 5. Per the germline V gene, CDR1 is MGHRA and CDR2 is YSYEKL. The CDR3 consists of 17 residues. CDR3 in DNA: TGCGCCAGCAGCCAAGTCGAAGCGGGGGGGCCCTACAATGAGCAGTTCTTC. It translates to CASSQVEAGGPYNEQFF.

The chain recombines TRBV2 with TRBJ1-5, with unresolved D. CDR1 and CDR2 (germline): SNHLY, FYNNEI. The V and J ends lost 7 bases and 0 bases respectively, with 7 bases between them. The CDR3 contains 13 residues. The CDR3 bases are TGTGCCAGCATGGGCAATAGCAATCAGCCCCAGCATTTT. As protein: CASMGNSNQPQHF.

The chain recombines TRBV18 with TRBJ2-3, with D perhaps matching TRBD1 (5 bases). V lost 2 bases and J lost 0, with 15 bases in between. The CDR3 is made up of 17 amino acids. Germline CDR1 reads KGHSH; CDR2 reads LQKENI. The CDR3 DNA is TGTGCCAGCTCACCAAACACAGGCGCGCTTAGCACAGATACGCAGTATTTT. It yields the protein CASSPNTGALSTDTQYF.

V usage is TRBV15 and J usage is TRBJ1-3; weak D call: TRBD1 (5 bases). The germline CDR1 and CDR2 sequences are LNHNV and YYDKDF (reference sequence). V was clipped by 1 base and J by 0 bases, with 13 bases between them. The CDR3 runs to 17 residues. In DNA, the CDR3 is TGTGCCACCAGCAGAGGATGGGGGTTAAGCTCTGGAAACACCATATATTTT. It specifies CATSRGWGLSSGNTIYF.

The chain joins TRBV5-4 to TRBJ2-1; 14 bases are shared with TRBD2. V lost 3 bases to trimming and J lost 7 bases; unmatched junction nucleotides: 6. The germline CDR1 and CDR2 sequences are SGHNT and YYREEE (reference sequence). There are 16 residues in the CDR3. The CDR3 bases are TGTGCCAGCAGCTCGGGACTAGCGGGAGTGGGTAATGAGCAGTTCTTC. Protein sequence: CASSSGLAGVGNEQFF.

The chain has TRBV6-7 and TRBJ1-5, with 10 positions matching TRBD1. TRBV6-7 is labeled an ORF, and its function is uncertain. V lost 4 bases, J lost 5 bases, and 8 bases stayed unmatched. The CDR3 is 16 amino acids. CDR3 coding DNA: TGTGCCAGCAGTTTACCGGGACAGGGGATCCATCAGCCCCAGCATTTT. It yields the protein CASSLPGQGIHQPQHF.

V and J are TRBV6-5 and TRBJ2-7; D uncertain. The germline gives CDR1 MNHEY, CDR2 SVGAGI. Trimming stripped 2 bases from V and 6 bases from J, with 8 bases between. There are 12 residues in the CDR3. Written as DNA, the CDR3 is TGTGCCAGCAGTTACCTCTCGGCCGAGCAGTACTTC. Residues: CASSYLSAEQYF.

The chain couples TRBV5-1 to TRBJ2-3; tentatively, D is TRBD1 or TRBD2 (5 bases each). Trimming shortened V by 4 bases and J by 3 bases, and 12 bases separated the two germline ends. Germline V gene sequence: CDR1 SGHRS, CDR2 YFSETQ. This CDR3 is 14 amino acids long. This chain's CDR3 is CASSPGRYTDTQYF. The CDR3 DNA sequence: TGCGCCAGCAGCCCGGGACGGTATACAGATACGCAGTATTTT.

V usage is TRBV7-2 and J usage is TRBJ2-3; D is unclear. V gave up 5 bases and J gave up 6 bases, with 9 bases separating them. In germline, CDR1 is SGHTA, CDR2 FQGNSA. CDR3 length: 12 residues. The CDR3: CASSAPGDTQYF. Here the CDR3 DNA reads TGTGCCAGCAGCGCCCCCGGGGATACGCAGTATTTT.

The chain combines TRBV19 with TRBJ2-1; D perhaps matches TRBD1 (6 bases). The CDR3 runs to 14 residues. The V end was cut by 5 bases, the J end by 6 bases, with 14 bases between. Germline V gene sequence: CDR1 LNHDA, CDR2 SQIVND (reference sequence). CDR3 nucleotides: TGTGCCAGTAGTCCGACGGGACACCGCAATGAGCAGTTCTTC. It encodes CASSPTGHRNEQFF.

The chain is built from TRBV30 and TRBJ2-2, with D perhaps TRBD1 (6 bases). The CDR3 consists of 13 residues. Trimming removed 3 bases at V and 4 bases at J, with 9 bases between. Germline V CDR1 and CDR2: GTSNPN, SVGIG (reference sequence). CDR3 coding DNA: TGTGCCTGGAGGGGACAAGTCACCGGGGAGCTGTTTTTT. This translates into CAWRGQVTGELFF.

The rearrangement links TRBV30 to TRBJ1-1; D perhaps matches TRBD1 (5 bases). Trimming cost V 8 bases and J 7 bases, with 20 bases left between them. The CDR3 is made up of 13 amino acids. Germline loops: CDR1 GTSNPN, CDR2 SVGIG (reference sequence). The CDR3 DNA follows: TGTGCCCGGACGGGGAGCAGGGTCGGTGAAGCTTTCTTT. This translates into CARTGSRVGEAFF.

V and J are TRBV7-2 and TRBJ2-3; no reliable D call. There are 13 residues in the CDR3. Trimming removed 0 bases at V and 2 bases at J, with 3 bases between. From germline, CDR1 is SGHTA and CDR2 FQGNSA. CDR3 sequence: CASSLALTDTQYF. CDR3 DNA sequence: TGTGCCAGCAGCTTAGCACTCACAGATACGCAGTATTTT.

The CDR3 is CASSTPNGGSPLHF. CDR3 DNA: TGTGCCAGTAGTACGCCTAACGGTGGCTCACCCCTCCACTTT. This chain uses TRBV19 with TRBJ1-6; D gene uncertain. Germline CDR1 LNHDA, CDR2 SQIVND (reference sequence). The ends were cut back, 4 bases at V and 10 bases at J, with 14 bases in the middle. The CDR3 contains 14 residues.

This clone was seen ten or more times. This sequence joins TRBV19 and TRBJ2-7; TRBD1 aligns across 8 bases. The CDR3 runs to 14 residues. Germline V lookup: CDR1 LNHDA, CDR2 SQIVND (reference sequence). J was trimmed by 5 bases and V by 5 bases; bases with no gene match: 8. CDR3 in DNA: TGTGCCAGTAGTTTTAGGACAGGGAGCCACGAGCAGTACTTC. This sequence encodes CASSFRTGSHEQYF.